This T cell receptor beta chain was profiled in a study of blood T cell repertoires in COVID-19. Looking at the study overall: COVID-19 samples collected from the United States, Italy and Spain covered acute and convalescent phases.

This CDR3 has 13 amino acids. Between the trimmed V and J ends, which lost 3 bases and 4 bases, there was a span of 9 bases. Germline V gene sequence: CDR1 MDHEN, CDR2 SYDVKM. This table comes from immunoSEQ multiplex PCR, and its TCRdb copy is limited to in-frame clones, with some not included. The sample consists of approximately 360,000 clones, 70% to 90% of them appearing once. The genes are TRBV28 and TRBJ1-1; D is uncertain. The origin of this receptor is a man aged 40-50 years with acute or convalescent COVID-19. Sequencing was carried out using peripheral blood. Here the CDR3 reads CASSFSAGTEAFF. As DNA, the CDR3 is TGTGCCAGCAGTTTCAGTGCAGGCACTGAAGCTTTCTTT.